The source of this T cell receptor beta chain is a study of cytomegalovirus exposure and HLA in healthy donors. The PCR had 60 Vbeta and 13 Jbeta primers. The table came from immunoSEQ multiplex PCR; TCRdb's copy has only in-frame clones and leaves some out. The data show fewer than 250,000 clones, about 86% seen once. The V gene end was trimmed by 1 base and the J gene end by 0 bases; junction bases not matched to a gene: 11. This CDR3 has 19 residues. The germline V gene encodes CDR1 SGDLS and CDR2 YYNGEE. The receptor's source is a middle-aged man in good health and CMV-seropositive. The sequenced material came from PBMCs. This sequence joins TRBV9 and TRBJ2-1; TRBD1 matches at 9 bases. CDR3: CASSVTPGTGYSSYNEQFF. In nucleotides, the CDR3 is TGTGCCAGCAGCGTAACTCCCGGGACAGGGTATAGCTCCTACAATGAGCAGTTCTTC.